This T cell receptor beta chain comes out of a study of CD8 T cells in Susac syndrome. This clonotype appeared a single time. Germline loops: CDR1 SGHDT, CDR2 YYEEEE. The CDR3 consists of 12 residues. V lost 0 bases to trimming and J lost 7 bases, with 8 bases between them. Random hexamers primed reverse transcription of about 0.45 to 1 ug RNA. TCRdb ran MiXCR on the immunoSEQ multiplex PCR reads and lists one entry per CDR3 protein. The data contain approximately 71,000 distinct CDR3 sequences, under 96% of them singletons. The sample was CD4+ T cells from PBMCs. The source of this sequence is a human donor with multiple sclerosis. This chain uses TRBV5-6 with TRBJ2-7; no clear D gene. CDR3 protein: CASSLVSKEQYF. The CDR3 bases are TGTGCCAGCAGCTTGGTAAGCAAGGAGCAGTACTTC.